The source of this T cell receptor (beta chain) is a study of Ad26.COV2.S vaccination and SARS-CoV-2 variants. General observations from the study: Participants in the vaccine arm had higher spike-specific TCR breadth; placebo recipients had lower. TCR breadth and depth analyses may have underestimated total T cell responses. The study found similar non-spike TCR breadth in vaccine and placebo recipients. The authors reported substantial breadth in spike-specific CD8+ and CD4+ T cell responses after vaccination.

As for this clone: What it binds is not known.

The germline gives CDR1 SGHDT, CDR2 YYEEEE. Trimming removed 1 base from V and 8 bases from J; junction bases left unmatched: 10. This CDR3 comprises 15 residues. Assay: immunoSEQ multiplex PCR; the TCRdb copy retains only in-frame clones and omits some. The table records hundreds of thousands of clones, roughly 94% of them present only once. This specimen was peripheral blood, taken after recovery from COVID-19. The sequence was collected from a human donor who had recovered from COVID-19. This chain connects TRBV5-6 to TRBJ1-2; the match to TRBD1 covers 8 bases. DNA of the CDR3: TGTGCCAGCAGCTTGAGGGACAGGTTGATCGGGGGCTACACCTTC. Translated, it gives CASSLRDRLIGGYTF. Using reference TRBV5-6 and TRBJ1-2 for the parts outside the CDR3, the full variable domain is DAGVTQSPTHLIKTRGQQVTLRCSPKSGHDTVSWYQQALGQGPQFIFQYYEEEERQRGNFPDRFSGHQFPNYSSELNVNALLLGDSALYLCASSLRDRLIGGYTFGSGTRLTVV.